This T cell receptor beta chain was retrieved from a study of OX40 agonist ivuxolimab in advanced cancers. Study background: Patients in the trial were receiving intravenous ivuxolimab every 2 weeks, at doses of 0.01 to 10 mg/kg. Two patients with cutaneous melanoma and one with hepatocellular carcinoma, three in total, showed partial responses. Points from the study as a whole: In the 0.1-3.0 mg/kg groups, partial responders showed among the lowest expansion.

Assay: immunoSEQ multiplex PCR; the TCRdb copy retains only in-frame clones and omits some. The sample holds about 90,000 clones, about 85% seen once. CDR3 length equals 16 residues. Germline V lookup: CDR1 KGHSH, CDR2 LQKENI. The ends lost 6 bases at V and 2 bases at J; junction bases unmatched: 8. About this clone: Its cognate antigen is unknown.

This chain joins TRBV18 and TRBJ2-1; 9 nucleotides agree with TRBD1. This sample comprised CD4+ or CD8+ T cells sorted from blood, obtained in a trial of the OX40 agonist ivuxolimab. The receptor was isolated from an adult with an advanced solid tumor such as melanoma, head and neck, liver or kidney cancer. The CDR3 sequence is CASSPNRGQTYNEQFF. The CDR3, as DNA: TGTGCCAGCTCTCCCAACAGGGGGCAGACCTACAATGAGCAGTTCTTC. The full variable domain, completed using reference TRBV18 and TRBJ2-1, is NAGVMQNPRHLVRRRGQEARLRCSPMKGHSHVYWYRQLPEEGLKFMVYLQKENIIDESGMPKERFSAEFPKEGPSILRIQQVVRGDSAAYFCASSPNRGQTYNEQFFGPGTRLTVL.